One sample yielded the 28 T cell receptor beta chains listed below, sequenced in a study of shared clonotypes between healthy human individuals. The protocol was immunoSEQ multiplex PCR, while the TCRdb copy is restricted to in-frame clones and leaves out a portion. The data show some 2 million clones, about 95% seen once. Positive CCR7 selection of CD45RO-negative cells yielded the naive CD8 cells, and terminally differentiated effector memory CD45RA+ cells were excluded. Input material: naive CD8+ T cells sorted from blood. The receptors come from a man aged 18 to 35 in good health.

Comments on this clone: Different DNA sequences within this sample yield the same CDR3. This chain's CDR3 is CASSLSGPYNEQFF. CDR3 nucleotides: TGCGCCAGCAGCTTGTCGGGGCCTTACAATGAGCAGTTCTTC. The V call is TRBV5-1, the J call TRBJ2-1; D possibly matches TRBD1 or TRBD2 (5 bases each). Trimming pared 1 base from V and 4 bases from J, leaving 9 bases between. This CDR3 is 14 amino acids long. CDR1 and CDR2 from the germline V gene are SGHRS and YFSETQ. The full variable domain, completed using reference TRBV5-1 and TRBJ2-1, is KAGVTQTPRYLIKTRGQQVTLSCSPISGHRSVSWYQQTPGQGLQFLFEYFSETQRNKGNFPGRFSGRQFSNSRSEMNVSTLELGDSALYLCASSLSGPYNEQFFGPGTRLTVL.

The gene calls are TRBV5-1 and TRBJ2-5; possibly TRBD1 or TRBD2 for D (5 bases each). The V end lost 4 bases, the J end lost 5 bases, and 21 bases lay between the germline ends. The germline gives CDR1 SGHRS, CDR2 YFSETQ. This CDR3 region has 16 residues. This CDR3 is CASSNGDQPIGETQYF. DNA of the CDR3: TGCGCCAGCAGCAACGGGGACCAACCGATCGGGGAGACCCAGTACTTC.

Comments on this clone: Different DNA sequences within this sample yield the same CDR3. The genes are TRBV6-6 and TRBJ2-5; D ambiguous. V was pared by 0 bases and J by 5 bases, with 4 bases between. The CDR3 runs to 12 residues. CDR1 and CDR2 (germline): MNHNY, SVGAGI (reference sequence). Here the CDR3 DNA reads TGTGCCAGCAGTTACTCGGGGGAGACCCAGTACTTC. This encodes CASSYSGETQYF.

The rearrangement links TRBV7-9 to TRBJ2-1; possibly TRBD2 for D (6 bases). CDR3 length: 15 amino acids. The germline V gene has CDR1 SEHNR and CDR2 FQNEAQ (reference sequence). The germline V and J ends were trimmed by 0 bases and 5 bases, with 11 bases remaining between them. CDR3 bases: TGTGCCAGCAGCTTAGCGGGGGGTCGAGACAATGAGCAGTTCTTC. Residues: CASSLAGGRDNEQFF.

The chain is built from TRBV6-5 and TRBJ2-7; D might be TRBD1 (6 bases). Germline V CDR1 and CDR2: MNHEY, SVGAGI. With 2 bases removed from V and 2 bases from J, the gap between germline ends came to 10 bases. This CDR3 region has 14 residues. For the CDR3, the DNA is TGTGCCAGCAGTTACGGGACAAGGCCCTACGAGCAGTACTTC. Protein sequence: CASSYGTRPYEQYF.

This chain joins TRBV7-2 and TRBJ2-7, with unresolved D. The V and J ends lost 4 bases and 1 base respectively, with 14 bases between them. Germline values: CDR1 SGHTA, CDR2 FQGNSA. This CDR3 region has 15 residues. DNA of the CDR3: TGTGCCAGCAGCTCCTTTGAGGTGATGTCCTACGAGCAGTACTTC. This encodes CASSSFEVMSYEQYF. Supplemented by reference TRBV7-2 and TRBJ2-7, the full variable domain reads GAGVSQSPSNKVTEKGKDVELRCDPISGHTALYWYRQSLGQGLEFLIYFQGNSAPDKSGLPSDRFSAERTGGSVSTLTIQRTQQEDSAVYLCASSSFEVMSYEQYFGPGTRLTVT.

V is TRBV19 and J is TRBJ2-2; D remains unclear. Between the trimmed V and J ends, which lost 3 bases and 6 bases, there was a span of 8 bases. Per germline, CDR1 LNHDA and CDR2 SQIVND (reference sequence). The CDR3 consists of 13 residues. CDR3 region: CASSMIGAGELFF. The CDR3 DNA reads TGTGCCAGTAGTATGATTGGGGCCGGGGAGCTGTTTTTT.

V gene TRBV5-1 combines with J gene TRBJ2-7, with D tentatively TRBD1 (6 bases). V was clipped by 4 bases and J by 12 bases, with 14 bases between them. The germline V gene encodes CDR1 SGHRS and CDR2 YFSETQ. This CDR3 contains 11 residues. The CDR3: CASSPGGQTYF. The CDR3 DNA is TGCGCCAGCAGCCCTGGTGGACAGACGTACTTC.

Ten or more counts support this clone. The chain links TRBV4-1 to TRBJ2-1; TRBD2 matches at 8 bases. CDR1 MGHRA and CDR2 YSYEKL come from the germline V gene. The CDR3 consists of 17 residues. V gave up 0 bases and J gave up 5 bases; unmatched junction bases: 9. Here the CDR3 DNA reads TGCGCCAGCAGCCAAGATCTAACGGGGGGGCCCCACAATGAGCAGTTCTTC. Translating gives CASSQDLTGGPHNEQFF.

Written as DNA, the CDR3 is TGTGCCAGCACCCCCCACCACAGGGAATTGACGTGGGGCTACACCTTC. Translated, it gives CASTPHHRELTWGYTF. This chain joins TRBV6-6 and TRBJ1-2; D is perhaps TRBD1 (6 bases). The CDR3 covers 16 residues. CDR1 is MNHNY and CDR2 is SVGAGI in the germline V gene (reference sequence). Trimming stripped 7 bases from V and 8 bases from J, with 26 bases between.

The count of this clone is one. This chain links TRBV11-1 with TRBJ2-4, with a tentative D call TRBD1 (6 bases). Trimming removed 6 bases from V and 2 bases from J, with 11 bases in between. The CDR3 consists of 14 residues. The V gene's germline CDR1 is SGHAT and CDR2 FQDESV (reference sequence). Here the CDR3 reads CASSLQGTKNIQYF. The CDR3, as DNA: TGTGCCAGCAGTCTACAGGGAACCAAAAACATTCAGTACTTC.

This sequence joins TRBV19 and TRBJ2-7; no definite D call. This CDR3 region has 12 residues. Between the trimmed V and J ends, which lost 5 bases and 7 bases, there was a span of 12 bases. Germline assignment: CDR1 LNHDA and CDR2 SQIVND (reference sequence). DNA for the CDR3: TGTGCCAGTAGTGACCCTTTAGAGGAGCAGTACTTC. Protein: CASSDPLEEQYF.

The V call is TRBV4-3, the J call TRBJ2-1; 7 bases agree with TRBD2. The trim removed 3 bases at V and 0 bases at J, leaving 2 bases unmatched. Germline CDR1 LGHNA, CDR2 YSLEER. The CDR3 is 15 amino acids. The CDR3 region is CASSHGGSSYNEQFF. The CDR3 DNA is TGCGCCAGCAGCCACGGGGGGAGCTCCTACAATGAGCAGTTCTTC.

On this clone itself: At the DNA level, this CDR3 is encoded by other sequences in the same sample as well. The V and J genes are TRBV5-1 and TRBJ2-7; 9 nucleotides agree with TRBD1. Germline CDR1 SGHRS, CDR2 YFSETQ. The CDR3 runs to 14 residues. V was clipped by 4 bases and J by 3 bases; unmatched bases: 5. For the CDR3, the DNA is TGCGCCAGCAGCCCCGGACAGGGGAGCTACGAGCAGTACTTC. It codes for CASSPGQGSYEQYF.

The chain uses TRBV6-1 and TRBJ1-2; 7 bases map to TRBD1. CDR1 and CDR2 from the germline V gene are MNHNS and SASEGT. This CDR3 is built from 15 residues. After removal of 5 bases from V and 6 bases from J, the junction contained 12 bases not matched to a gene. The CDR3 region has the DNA TGTGCCAGCAGTTTAACCGGACAGGACTGGGATGGCTACACCTTC. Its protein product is CASSLTGQDWDGYTF.

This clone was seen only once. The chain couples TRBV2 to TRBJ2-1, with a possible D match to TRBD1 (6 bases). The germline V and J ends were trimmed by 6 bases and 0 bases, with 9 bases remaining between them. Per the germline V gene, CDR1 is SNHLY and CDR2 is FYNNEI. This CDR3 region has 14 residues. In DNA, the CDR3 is TGTGCCAGCAGGGACAGATACTCCTACAATGAGCAGTTCTTC. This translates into CASRDRYSYNEQFF.

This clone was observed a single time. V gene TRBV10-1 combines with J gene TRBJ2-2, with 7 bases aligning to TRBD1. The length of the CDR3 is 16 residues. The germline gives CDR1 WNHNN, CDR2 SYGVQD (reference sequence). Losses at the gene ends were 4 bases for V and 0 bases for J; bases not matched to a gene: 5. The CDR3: CASSASGTANTGELFF. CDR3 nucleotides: TGCGCCAGCAGTGCCTCCGGGACAGCGAACACCGGGGAGCTGTTTTTT.

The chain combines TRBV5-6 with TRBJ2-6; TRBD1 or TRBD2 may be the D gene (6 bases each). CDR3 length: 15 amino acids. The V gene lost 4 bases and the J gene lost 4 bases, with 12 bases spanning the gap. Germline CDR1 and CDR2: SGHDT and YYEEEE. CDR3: CASSVWGAGANVLTF. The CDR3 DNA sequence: TGTGCCAGCAGCGTTTGGGGGGCCGGGGCCAACGTCCTGACTTTC.

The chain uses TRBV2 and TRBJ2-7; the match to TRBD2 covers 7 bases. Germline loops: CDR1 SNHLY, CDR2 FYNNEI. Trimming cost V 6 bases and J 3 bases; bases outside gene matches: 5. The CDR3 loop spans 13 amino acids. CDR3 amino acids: CASRASGLYEQYF. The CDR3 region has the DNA TGTGCCAGCAGGGCTAGCGGACTCTACGAGCAGTACTTC.

The CDR3 DNA follows: TGTGCCAGCAGCCCAGAAAATTATCCCTACGAGCAGTACTTC. Protein sequence: CASSPENYPYEQYF. The chain recombines TRBV9 with TRBJ2-7, with D uncertain. The V end lost 4 bases, the J end lost 2 bases, and 13 bases lay between the germline ends. The CDR3 loop spans 14 amino acids. Looked up from germline, CDR1 is SGDLS and CDR2 is YYNGEE.

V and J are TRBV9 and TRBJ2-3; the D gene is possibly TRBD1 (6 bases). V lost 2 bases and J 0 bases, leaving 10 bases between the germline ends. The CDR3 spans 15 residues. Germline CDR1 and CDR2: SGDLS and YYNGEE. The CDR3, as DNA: TGTGCCAGCAGCGTGGGGGCATCTAGCACAGATACGCAGTATTTT. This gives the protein CASSVGASSTDTQYF.

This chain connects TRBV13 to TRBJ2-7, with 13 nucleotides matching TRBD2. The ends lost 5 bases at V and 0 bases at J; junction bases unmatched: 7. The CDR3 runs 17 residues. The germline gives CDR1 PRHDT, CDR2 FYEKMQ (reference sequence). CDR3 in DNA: TGTGCCAGCAGCCCCGGGACTAGCGGGGACCGCTCCTACGAGCAGTACTTC. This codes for CASSPGTSGDRSYEQYF.

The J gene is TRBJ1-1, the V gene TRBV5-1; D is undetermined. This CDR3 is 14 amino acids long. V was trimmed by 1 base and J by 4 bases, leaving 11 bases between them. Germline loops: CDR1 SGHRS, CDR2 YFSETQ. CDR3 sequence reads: CASSLSGSVTEAFF. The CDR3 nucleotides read TGCGCCAGCAGCTTGTCGGGATCGGTCACTGAAGCTTTCTTT.

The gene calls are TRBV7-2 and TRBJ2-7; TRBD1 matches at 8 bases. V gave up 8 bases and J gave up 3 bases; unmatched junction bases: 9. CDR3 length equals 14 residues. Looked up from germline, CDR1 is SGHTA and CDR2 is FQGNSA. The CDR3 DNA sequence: TGTGCCAGCTCGACGGACAGGGCTCACTACGAGCAGTACTTC. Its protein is CASSTDRAHYEQYF.

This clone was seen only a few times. The chain's CDR3 is CASEPGQGSAFF. CDR3 DNA sequence: TGTGCCAGCGAGCCGGGACAGGGGTCAGCTTTCTTT. The rearrangement joins TRBV7-9 to TRBJ1-1, with 10 positions matching TRBD1. Germline CDR1 and CDR2: SEHNR and FQNEAQ (reference sequence). The V gene end was trimmed by 8 bases and the J gene end by 10 bases; junction bases not matched to a gene: 7. The CDR3 length is 12 residues. Full variable domain (remainder filled in from reference TRBV7-9 and TRBJ1-1): DTGVSQNPRHKITKRGQNVTFRCDPISEHNRLYWYRQTLGQGPEFLTYFQNEAQLEKSRLLSDRFSAERPKGSFSTLEIQRTEQGDSAMYLCASEPGQGSAFFGQGTRLTVV.

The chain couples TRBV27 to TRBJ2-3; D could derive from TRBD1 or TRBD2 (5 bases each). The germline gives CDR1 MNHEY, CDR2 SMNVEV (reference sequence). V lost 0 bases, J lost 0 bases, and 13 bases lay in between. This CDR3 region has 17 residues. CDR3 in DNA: TGTGCCAGCAGTTTATCCGCAGGGTGGGACAGCACAGATACGCAGTATTTT. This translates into CASSLSAGWDSTDTQYF.

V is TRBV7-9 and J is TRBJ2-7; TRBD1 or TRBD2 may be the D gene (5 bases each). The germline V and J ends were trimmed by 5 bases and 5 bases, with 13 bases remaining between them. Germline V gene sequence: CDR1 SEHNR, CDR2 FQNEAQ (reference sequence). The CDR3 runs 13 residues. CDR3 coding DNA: TGTGCCAGCAGCCCCAGGGACGGGGACGAGCAGTACTTC. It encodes CASSPRDGDEQYF.

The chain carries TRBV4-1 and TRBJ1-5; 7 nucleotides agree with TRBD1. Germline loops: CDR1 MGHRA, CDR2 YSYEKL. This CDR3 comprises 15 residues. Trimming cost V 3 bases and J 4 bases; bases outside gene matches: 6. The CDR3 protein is CASSHDRVSNQPQHF. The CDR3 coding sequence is TGCGCCAGCAGCCACGACAGGGTCTCAAATCAGCCCCAGCATTTT.